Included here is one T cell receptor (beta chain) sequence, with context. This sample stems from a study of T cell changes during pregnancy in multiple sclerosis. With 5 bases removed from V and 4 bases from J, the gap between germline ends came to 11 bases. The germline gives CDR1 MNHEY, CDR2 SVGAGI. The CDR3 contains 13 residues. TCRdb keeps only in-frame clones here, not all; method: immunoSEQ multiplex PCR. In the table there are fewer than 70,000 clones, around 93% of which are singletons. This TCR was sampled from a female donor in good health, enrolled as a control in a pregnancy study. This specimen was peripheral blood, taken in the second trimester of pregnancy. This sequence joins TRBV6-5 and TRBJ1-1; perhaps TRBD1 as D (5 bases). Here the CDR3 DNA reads TGTGCCAGCAGTACTGGGGGGAGCACTGAAGCTTTCTTT. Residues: CASSTGGSTEAFF.